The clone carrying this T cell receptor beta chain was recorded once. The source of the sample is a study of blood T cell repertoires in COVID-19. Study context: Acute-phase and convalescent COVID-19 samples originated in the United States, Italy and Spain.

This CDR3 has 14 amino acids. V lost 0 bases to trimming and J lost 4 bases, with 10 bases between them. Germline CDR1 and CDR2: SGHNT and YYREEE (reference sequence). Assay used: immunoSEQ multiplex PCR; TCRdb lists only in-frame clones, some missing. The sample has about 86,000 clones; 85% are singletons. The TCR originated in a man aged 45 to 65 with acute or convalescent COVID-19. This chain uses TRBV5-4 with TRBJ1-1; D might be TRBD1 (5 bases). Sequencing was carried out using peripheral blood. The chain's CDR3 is CASSLGGTGTEAFF. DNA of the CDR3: TGTGCCAGCAGCTTGGGGGGCACGGGCACTGAAGCTTTCTTT.